This TCR beta chain was recovered during a study of cytomegalovirus exposure and HLA in healthy donors. About this clone: Its antigen is as yet unknown.

Per the germline V gene, CDR1 is SGHDT and CDR2 is YYEEEE. V gave up 4 bases and J gave up 3 bases, with 12 bases separating them. This CDR3 is 14 amino acids long. General study findings and limits: Cytomegalovirus association was listed for approximately 160 TCR beta chains. The classifier reportedly diagnosed cytomegalovirus status with high sensitivity and specificity.

Data came from immunoSEQ multiplex PCR; TCRdb stores just in-frame clones and leaves some out. The sample comprises 150,000 to 200,000 clones, roughly 82% of which are singletons, and about 7% rests with the top ten. The validation cohort, a group of around 120 subjects, included the donors and was separate from the approximately 680-subject first cohort. The rearrangement links TRBV5-6 to TRBJ2-3; a possible D gene is TRBD2 (5 bases). The sample comprised PBMCs. The TCR comes from a man between 18 and 35 years old in good health and CMV-seropositive. The CDR3 DNA reads TGTGCCAGCAGCCATATTAGAGGGACAGATACGCAGTATTTT. Its protein is CASSHIRGTDTQYF.